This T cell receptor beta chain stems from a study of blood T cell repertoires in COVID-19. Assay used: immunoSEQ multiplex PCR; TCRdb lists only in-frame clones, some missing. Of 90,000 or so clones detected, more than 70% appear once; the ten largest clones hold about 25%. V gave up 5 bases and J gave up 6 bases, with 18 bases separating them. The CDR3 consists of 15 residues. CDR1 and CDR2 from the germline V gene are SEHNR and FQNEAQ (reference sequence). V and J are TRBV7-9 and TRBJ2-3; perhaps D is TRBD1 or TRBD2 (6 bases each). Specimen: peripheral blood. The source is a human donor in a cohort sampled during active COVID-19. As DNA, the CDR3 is TGTGCCAGCAGCATAGGGGGGCCCCTCCCGGATACGCAGTATTTT. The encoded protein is CASSIGGPLPDTQYF.